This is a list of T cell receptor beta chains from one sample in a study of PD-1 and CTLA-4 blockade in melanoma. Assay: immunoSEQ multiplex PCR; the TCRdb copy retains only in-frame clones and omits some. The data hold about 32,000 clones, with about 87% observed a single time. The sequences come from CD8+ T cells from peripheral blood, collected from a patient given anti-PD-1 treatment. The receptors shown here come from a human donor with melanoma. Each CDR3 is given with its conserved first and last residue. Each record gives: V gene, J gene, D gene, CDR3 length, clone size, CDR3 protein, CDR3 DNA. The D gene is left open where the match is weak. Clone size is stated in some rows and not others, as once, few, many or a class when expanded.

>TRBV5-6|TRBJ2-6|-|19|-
CASSLGNQQGFSGANVLTF
TGTGCCAGCAGCCTTGGGAACCAACAGGGATTTTCTGGGGCCAACGTCCTGACTTTC
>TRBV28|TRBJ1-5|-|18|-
CASSLRVTGGVSNQPQHF
TGTGCCAGCAGTTTACGAGTGACAGGCGGGGTGAGCAATCAGCCCCAGCATTTT
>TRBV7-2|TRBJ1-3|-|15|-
CASSLEAGAGNTIYF
TGTGCCAGCAGCTTAGAGGCAGGGGCTGGAAACACCATATATTTT
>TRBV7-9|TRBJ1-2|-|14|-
CASSLVGGWHGYTF
TGTGCCAGCAGCTTAGTTGGGGGTTGGCATGGCTACACCTTC
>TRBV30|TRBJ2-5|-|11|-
CAWVSSSHQYF
TGTGCCTGGGTGTCGTCAAGTCACCAGTACTTC
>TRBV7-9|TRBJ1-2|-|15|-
CASSSSLVAVYGYTF
TGTGCCAGCAGCTCCAGCTTGGTGGCCGTTTATGGCTACACCTTC
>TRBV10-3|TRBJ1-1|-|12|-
CAISDLYTEAFF
TGTGCCATCAGTGACCTATACACTGAAGCTTTCTTT
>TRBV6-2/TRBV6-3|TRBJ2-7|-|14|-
CASSYSGNSYEQYF
TGTGCCAGCAGTTACTCGGGGAATTCCTACGAGCAGTACTTC
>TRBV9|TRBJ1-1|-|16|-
CASSVDQGLGNTEAFF
TGTGCCAGCAGCGTAGATCAGGGATTGGGGAACACTGAAGCTTTCTTT
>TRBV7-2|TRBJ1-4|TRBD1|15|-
CASSRGTGTNEKLFF
TGTGCCAGCAGCCGCGGGACAGGGACTAATGAAAAACTGTTTTTT
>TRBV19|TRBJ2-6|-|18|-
CASEGLTGEGSGANVLTF
TGTGCCAGTGAGGGACTGACAGGGGAGGGCTCTGGGGCCAACGTCCTGACTTTC
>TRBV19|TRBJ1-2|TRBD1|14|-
CASSLGGWYYGYTF
TGTGCCAGTAGTTTAGGGGGCTGGTACTATGGCTACACCTTC
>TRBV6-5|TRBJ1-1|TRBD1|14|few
CASSYEGAHTEAFF
TGTGCCAGCAGTTACGAGGGGGCGCACACTGAAGCTTTCTTT
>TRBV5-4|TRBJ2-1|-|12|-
CASSFGANEQFF
TGTGCCAGCAGCTTTGGGGCCAATGAGCAGTTCTTC
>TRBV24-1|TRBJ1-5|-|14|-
CATSGEASNQPQHF
TGTGCCACCAGTGGCGAGGCATCGAATCAGCCCCAGCATTTT
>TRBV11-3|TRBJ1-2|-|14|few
CASRVGDTNYGYTF
TGTGCCAGCAGGGTGGGGGACACCAACTATGGCTACACCTTC
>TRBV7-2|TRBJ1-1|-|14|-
CASSLLGGSTEAFF
TGTGCCAGCAGCTTGTTAGGGGGGAGCACTGAAGCTTTCTTT
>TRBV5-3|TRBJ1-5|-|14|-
CARSLCGNNQPQHF
TGTGCCAGAAGCTTGTGCGGTAACAATCAGCCCCAGCATTTT
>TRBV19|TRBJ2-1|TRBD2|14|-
CASSIELAGDEQFF
TGTGCCAGTAGTATAGAACTAGCGGGGGATGAGCAGTTCTTC
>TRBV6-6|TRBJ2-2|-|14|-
CASSWTVNTGELFF
TGTGCCAGCAGTTGGACAGTGAACACCGGGGAGCTGTTTTTT
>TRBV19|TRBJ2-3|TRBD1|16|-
CASSIWGQGSTDTQYF
TGTGCCAGTAGTATATGGGGACAGGGGAGCACAGATACGCAGTATTTT
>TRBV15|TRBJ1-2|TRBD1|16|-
CATSREWGQGVYGYTF
TGTGCCACCAGCAGAGAATGGGGACAGGGGGTTTATGGCTACACCTTC
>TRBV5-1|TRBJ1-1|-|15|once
CASSPGRVTDTEAFF
TGCGCCAGCAGCCCCGGTCGGGTCACGGACACTGAAGCTTTCTTT
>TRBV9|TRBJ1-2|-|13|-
CASSPQPRVGYTF
TGTGCCAGCAGCCCGCAGCCCCGAGTGGGCTACACCTTC
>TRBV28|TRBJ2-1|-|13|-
CASSLFRQGEQFF
TGTGCCAGCAGTTTATTCCGCCAAGGAGAGCAGTTCTTC
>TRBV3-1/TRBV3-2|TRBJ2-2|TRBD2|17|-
CASSLGLAGASTGELFF
TGTGCCAGCAGCCTCGGACTAGCGGGGGCTTCGACCGGGGAGCTGTTTTTT
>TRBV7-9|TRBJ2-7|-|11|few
CASTQVDEQYF
TGTGCCAGCACCCAGGTCGACGAGCAGTACTTC
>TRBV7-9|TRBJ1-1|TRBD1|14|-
CASMFGTGDTEAFF
TGTGCCAGCATGTTCGGGACAGGGGACACTGAAGCTTTCTTT
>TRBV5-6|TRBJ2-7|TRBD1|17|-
CASSSGSDRGRVYEQYF
TGTGCCAGCAGCTCGGGGTCCGACAGGGGGAGGGTCTACGAGCAGTACTTC
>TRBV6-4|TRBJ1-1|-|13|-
CASSPWGGTEAFF
TGTGCCAGCTCCCCTTGGGGCGGAACTGAAGCTTTCTTT
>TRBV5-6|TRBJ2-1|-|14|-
CASSLQSSYNEQFF
TGTGCCAGCAGCTTGCAGAGCTCCTACAATGAGCAGTTCTTC
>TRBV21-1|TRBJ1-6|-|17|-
CASKSLGRTVYNSPLHF
TGTGCCAGCAAGAGTTTAGGGCGGACAGTTTATAATTCACCCCTCCACTTT
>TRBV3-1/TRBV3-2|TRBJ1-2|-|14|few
CASSQKGRVGGYTF
TGTGCCAGCAGCCAGAAGGGGCGCGTCGGTGGCTACACCTTC
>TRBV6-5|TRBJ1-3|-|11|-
CARYRGNTIYF
TGTGCCAGATACAGGGGAAACACCATATATTTT
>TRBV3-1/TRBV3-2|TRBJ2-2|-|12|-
CASSQVRRELFF
TGTGCCAGCAGCCAAGTCCGTAGGGAGCTGTTTTTT
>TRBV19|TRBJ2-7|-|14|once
CASSMASLPYEQYF
TGTGCCAGTAGTATGGCGTCCCTACCCTACGAGCAGTACTTC
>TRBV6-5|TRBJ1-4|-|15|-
CASIRGARPNEKLFF
TGTGCCAGCATAAGGGGGGCGCGGCCCAATGAAAAACTGTTTTTT
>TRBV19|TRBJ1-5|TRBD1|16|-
CASSKITGGSNQPQHF
TGTGCCAGTAGCAAGATTACAGGGGGTAGCAATCAGCCCCAGCATTTT
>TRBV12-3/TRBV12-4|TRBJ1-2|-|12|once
CASSLGATGYTF
TGTGCCAGCAGTTTAGGGGCGACCGGCTACACCTTC
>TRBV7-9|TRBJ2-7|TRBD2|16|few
CASTLGLAGSSYEQYF
TGTGCCAGCACCCTGGGACTAGCGGGGAGCTCCTACGAGCAGTACTTC
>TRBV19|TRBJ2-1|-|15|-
CASRIEGGAYNEQFF
TGTGCCAGTAGGATTGAGGGGGGGGCCTACAATGAGCAGTTCTTC
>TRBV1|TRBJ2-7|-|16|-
CTSSLTPPGVLYEQYF
TGCACCAGCAGCCTTACACCGCCAGGGGTACTCTACGAGCAGTACTTC
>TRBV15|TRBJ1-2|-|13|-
CATSSLTNYGYTF
TGTGCCACCAGCAGTCTAACGAACTATGGCTACACCTTC
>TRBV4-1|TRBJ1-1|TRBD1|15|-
CASSQHTGANTEAFF
TGCGCCAGCAGCCAACACACAGGGGCGAACACTGAAGCTTTCTTT
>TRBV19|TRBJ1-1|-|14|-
CASSPWEQGTEAFF
TGTGCCAGTTCCCCCTGGGAACAGGGCACTGAAGCTTTCTTT
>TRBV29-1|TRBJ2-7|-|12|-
CSVEGRGYEQYF
TGCAGCGTTGAAGGGAGGGGGTACGAGCAGTACTTC
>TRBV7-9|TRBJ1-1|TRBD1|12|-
CASRPGGFEAFF
TGTGCCAGCAGACCAGGGGGTTTCGAAGCTTTCTTT
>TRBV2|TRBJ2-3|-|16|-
CASLIAGLTFTDTQYF
TGTGCCAGCTTAATAGCCGGACTAACCTTCACAGATACGCAGTATTTT
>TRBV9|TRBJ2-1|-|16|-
CASNQGKPNPYNEQFF
TGTGCCAGCAACCAGGGGAAACCGAACCCCTACAATGAGCAGTTCTTC
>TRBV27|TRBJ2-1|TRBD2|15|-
CASSLAGGPYNEQFF
TGTGCCAGCAGTTTAGCGGGGGGGCCGTACAATGAGCAGTTCTTC
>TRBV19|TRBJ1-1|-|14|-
CASRPRGMNTEAFF
TGTGCCAGTAGACCCAGGGGCATGAACACTGAAGCTTTCTTT
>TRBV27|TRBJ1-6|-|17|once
CACHKRGQPSYNSPLHF
TGTGCCTGCCACAAGCGGGGCCAGCCGTCCTATAATTCACCCCTCCACTTT
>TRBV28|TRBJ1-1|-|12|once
CASSRGNTEAFF
TGTGCCAGCAGTCGGGGGAACACTGAAGCTTTCTTT
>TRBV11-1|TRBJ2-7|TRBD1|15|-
CASSPGTGYSYEQYF
TGTGCCAGCAGCCCCGGGACAGGTTACTCCTACGAGCAGTACTTC
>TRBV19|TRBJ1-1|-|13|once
CASSMTAYTEAFF
TGTGCCAGTAGTATGACAGCATACACTGAAGCTTTCTTT
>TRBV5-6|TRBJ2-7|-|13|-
CASSLGAFYEQYF
TGTGCCAGCAGCTTGGGGGCCTTCTACGAGCAGTACTTC
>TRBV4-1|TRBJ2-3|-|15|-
CASSQETTGVDTQYF
TGCGCCAGCAGCCAAGAGACCACCGGCGTCGATACGCAGTATTTT
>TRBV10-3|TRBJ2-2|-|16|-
CAISESMGHNTGELFF
TGTGCCATCAGTGAATCGATGGGGCACAACACCGGGGAGCTGTTTTTT
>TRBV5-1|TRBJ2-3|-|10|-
CASNADTQYF
TGCGCCAGCAATGCAGATACGCAGTATTTT